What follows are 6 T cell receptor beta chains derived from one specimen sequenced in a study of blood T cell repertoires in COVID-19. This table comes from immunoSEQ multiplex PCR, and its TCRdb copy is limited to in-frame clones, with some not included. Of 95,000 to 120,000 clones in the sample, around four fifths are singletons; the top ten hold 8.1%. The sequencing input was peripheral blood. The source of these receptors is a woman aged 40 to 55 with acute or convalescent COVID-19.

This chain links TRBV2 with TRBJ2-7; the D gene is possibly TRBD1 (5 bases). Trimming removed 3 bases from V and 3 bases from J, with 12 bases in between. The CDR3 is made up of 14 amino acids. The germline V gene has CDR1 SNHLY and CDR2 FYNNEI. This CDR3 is CASSEGQGYYEQYF. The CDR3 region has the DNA TGTGCCAGCAGTGAGGGGCAGGGTTACTACGAGCAGTACTTC.

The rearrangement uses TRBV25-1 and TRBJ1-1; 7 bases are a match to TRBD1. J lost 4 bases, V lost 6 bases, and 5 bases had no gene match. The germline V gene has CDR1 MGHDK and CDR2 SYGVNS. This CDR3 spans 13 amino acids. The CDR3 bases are TGTGCCAGCAGCCTGACAGGGCCCACTGAAGCTTTCTTT. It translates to CASSLTGPTEAFF. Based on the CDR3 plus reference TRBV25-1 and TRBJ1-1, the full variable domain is EADIYQTPRYLVIGTGKKITLECSQTMGHDKMYWYQQDPGMELHLIHYSYGVNSTEKGDLSSESTVSRIRTEHFPLTLESARPSHTSQYLCASSLTGPTEAFFGQGTRLTVV.

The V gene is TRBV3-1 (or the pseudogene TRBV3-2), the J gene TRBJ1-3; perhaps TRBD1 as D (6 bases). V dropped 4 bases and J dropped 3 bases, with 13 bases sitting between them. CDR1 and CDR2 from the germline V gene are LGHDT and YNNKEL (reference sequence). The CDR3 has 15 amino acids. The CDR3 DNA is TGTGCCAGCAGCCTCGGGGGGCAAGGTGGAAACACCATATATTTT. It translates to CASSLGGQGGNTIYF.

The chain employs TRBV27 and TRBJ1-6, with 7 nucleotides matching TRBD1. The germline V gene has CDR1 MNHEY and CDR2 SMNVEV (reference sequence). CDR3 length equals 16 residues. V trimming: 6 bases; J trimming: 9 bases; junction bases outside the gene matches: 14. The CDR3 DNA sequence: TGTGCCAGCAGCCTACTGGCCGGGACAGAAACTTCACCCCTCCACTTT. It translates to CASSLLAGTETSPLHF.

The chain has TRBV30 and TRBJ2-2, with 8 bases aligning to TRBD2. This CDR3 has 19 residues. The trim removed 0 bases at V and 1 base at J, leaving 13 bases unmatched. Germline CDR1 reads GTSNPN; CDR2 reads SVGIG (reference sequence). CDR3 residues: CAWSVLPGGLVMNTGELFF. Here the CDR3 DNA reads TGTGCCTGGAGTGTACTCCCGGGGGGGCTGGTAATGAACACCGGGGAGCTGTTTTTT.

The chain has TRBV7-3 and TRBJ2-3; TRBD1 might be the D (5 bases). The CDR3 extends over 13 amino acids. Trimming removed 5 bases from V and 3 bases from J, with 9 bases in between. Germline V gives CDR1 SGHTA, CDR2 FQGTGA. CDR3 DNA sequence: TGTGCCAGCAGCCCTCCAGGGACAGATACGCAGTATTTT. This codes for CASSPPGTDTQYF.